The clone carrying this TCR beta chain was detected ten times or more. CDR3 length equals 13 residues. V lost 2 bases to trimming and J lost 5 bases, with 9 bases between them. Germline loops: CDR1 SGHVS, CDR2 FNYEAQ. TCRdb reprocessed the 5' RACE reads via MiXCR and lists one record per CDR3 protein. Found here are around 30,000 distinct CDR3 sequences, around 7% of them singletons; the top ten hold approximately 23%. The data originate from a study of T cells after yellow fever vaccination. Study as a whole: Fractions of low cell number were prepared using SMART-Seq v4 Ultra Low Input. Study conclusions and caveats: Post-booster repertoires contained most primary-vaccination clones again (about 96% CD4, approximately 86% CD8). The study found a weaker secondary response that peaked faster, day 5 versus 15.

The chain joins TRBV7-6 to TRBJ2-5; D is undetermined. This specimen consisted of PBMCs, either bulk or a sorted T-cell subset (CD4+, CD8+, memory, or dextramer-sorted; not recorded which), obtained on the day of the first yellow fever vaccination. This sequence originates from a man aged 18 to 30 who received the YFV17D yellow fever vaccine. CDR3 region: CASSLRDVETQYF. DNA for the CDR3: TGTGCCAGCAGCTTAAGGGATGTCGAGACCCAGTACTTC.